The source of this TCR beta chain is a study of HIV-infected patients and healthy controls. At the level of the study: Early therapy brought no consistent CD8 count shift, though the CD4:CD8 ratio rose a little.

cDNA was made from 500 ng RNA using alpha and beta constant primers. Using multiplexing indices, alpha and beta chain libraries were generated apart by chain-specific third strand synthesis. The cDNA received a 5' RACE adapter containing a random hexamer plus an SP2 sequencing primer site. TCRdb passed the 5' RACE reads through MiXCR, listing each CDR3 protein once. Here the sample spans some 4,800 distinct CDR3 sequences, under 8.5% being singletons. This clonotype is judged medium-sized. Its antigen remains unidentified. The repertoire came from unfractionated whole blood and reflected all unsorted peripheral T cells. In germline, CDR1 is LGHDT, CDR2 YNNKEL (reference sequence). The V gene end was trimmed by 4 bases and the J gene end by 7 bases; junction bases not matched to a gene: 7. The CDR3 sequence is 13 residues long. General observations from the study: Healthy control repertoires had roughly threefold more distinct CDR3s than untreated HIV+ repertoires, and higher Shannon diversity. Size-matching overweighted rare events from HIV-infected data when comparing patients with controls.

The sequences come from blood, collected before antiretroviral therapy. This sequence originates from an adult with HIV infection. The V and J genes are TRBV3-1 and TRBJ2-7; 7 nucleotides align to TRBD2. The CDR3 reads CASSPLTGGEQYF. The CDR3 nucleotides read TGTGCCAGCAGCCCCTTGACGGGAGGAGAGCAGTACTTC.